A single sample is the source of the 27 T cell receptor beta chains below, sequenced in a study of cytomegalovirus exposure and HLA in healthy donors. The PCR ran on 60 Vbeta and 13 Jbeta primers. The data were produced by immunoSEQ multiplex PCR, yet TCRdb's version contains in-frame clones alone and is incomplete. The repertoire includes 120,000 to 150,000 clones, around 75% of them detected once, and approximately 3% sits in the top ten. Sequencing was done on a sample of PBMCs. The receptors come from a female donor in good health and CMV-seronegative.

The J gene is TRBJ2-7, the V gene TRBV28; 14 bases line up with TRBD2. The germline V gene encodes CDR1 MDHEN and CDR2 SYDVKM. The CDR3 spans 15 residues. V was clipped by 3 bases and J by 4 bases; unmatched bases: 2. The CDR3 is CASSFGLAGGYEQYF. CDR3 nucleotides: TGTGCCAGCAGTTTCGGACTAGCGGGGGGTTACGAGCAGTACTTC.

This chain links TRBV28 with TRBJ2-1; 14 bases line up with TRBD2. This CDR3 contains 15 residues. V was pared by 3 bases and J by 7 bases, with 2 bases of the junction left unmatched. Germline loops: CDR1 MDHEN, CDR2 SYDVKM. Here the CDR3 reads CASSFGTSGRNEQFF. The DNA for the CDR3 is TGTGCCAGCAGTTTTGGGACTAGCGGGAGAAATGAGCAGTTCTTC.

The chain joins TRBV6-5 to TRBJ1-2; D may be TRBD1 (6 bases). The CDR3 sequence is 15 residues long. Between the trimmed V and J ends, which lost 5 bases and 4 bases, there was a span of 17 bases. Germline loops: CDR1 MNHEY, CDR2 SVGAGI. In DNA, the CDR3 is TGTGCCAGCAGTAACTACAGGGTAAAGAGCTATGGCTACACCTTC. Translation gives CASSNYRVKSYGYTF.

The chain carries TRBV7-9 and TRBJ1-1; TRBD1 might be the D (6 bases). The CDR3 covers 14 residues. Germline V lookup: CDR1 SEHNR, CDR2 FQNEAQ (reference sequence). V gave up 3 bases and J gave up 4 bases, with 12 bases separating them. Here the CDR3 DNA reads TGTGCCAGCAGCTTTGATCAGGGGATCACTGAAGCTTTCTTT. This translates into CASSFDQGITEAFF.

This rearrangement joins TRBV20-1 to TRBJ2-7; no firm D call. Trimming removed 3 bases at V and 3 bases at J, with 6 bases between. Per germline, CDR1 DFQATT and CDR2 SNEGSKA (reference sequence). This CDR3 is built from 11 residues. CDR3 coding DNA: TGCAGTGCTAGTAGGAGCTACGAGCAGTACTTC. Residues: CSASRSYEQYF.

This chain uses TRBV19 with TRBJ2-1, with 11 bases that match TRBD1. Per the germline V gene, CDR1 is LNHDA and CDR2 is SQIVND (reference sequence). This CDR3 has 15 amino acids. The V gene end was trimmed by 5 bases and the J gene end by 10 bases; junction bases not matched to a gene: 10. This CDR3 reads CASSVGQGATSEQFF. The DNA of the CDR3 is TGTGCCAGTAGTGTCGGACAGGGGGCAACTAGCGAGCAGTTCTTC.

V and J are TRBV15 and TRBJ1-1, with D possibly being TRBD1 (6 bases). The ends were cut back, 2 bases at V and 5 bases at J, with 15 bases in the middle. Germline lookup yields CDR1 LNHNV and CDR2 YYDKDF (reference sequence). There are 15 residues in the CDR3. The DNA of the CDR3 is TGTGCCACCAGCAGAAATACAGGGTCTGGGACTGAAGCTTTCTTT. This gives the protein CATSRNTGSGTEAFF.

This clone was observed a few times. The chain combines TRBV5-6 with TRBJ2-1, with 7 bases that match TRBD2. This CDR3 has 16 amino acids. The V gene's germline CDR1 is SGHDT and CDR2 YYEEEE. After removal of 4 bases from V and 4 bases from J, the junction contained 11 bases not matched to a gene. CDR3 sequence: CASSPQGAGAYNEQFF. As DNA, the CDR3 is TGTGCCAGCAGCCCCCAAGGGGCGGGAGCTTACAATGAGCAGTTCTTC.

V is TRBV5-5 and J is TRBJ1-1; perhaps TRBD1 as D (5 bases). Germline V gene lookup returns CDR1 SGHKS and CDR2 YYEKEE (reference sequence). Trimming shortened V by 0 bases and J by 0 bases, and 6 bases separated the two germline ends. The CDR3 contains 14 residues. The CDR3 sequence: CASSLEQVNTEAFF. In DNA, the CDR3 is TGTGCCAGCAGCTTGGAACAGGTGAACACTGAAGCTTTCTTT.

CDR3 region: CASSLRGRGVGRYEQYF. As DNA, the CDR3 is TGTGCCAGCAGCTTAAGGGGGCGGGGGGTAGGCCGCTACGAGCAGTACTTC. This rearrangement joins TRBV11-2 to TRBJ2-7, with D tentatively TRBD2 (8 bases). V dropped 2 bases and J dropped 3 bases, with 20 bases sitting between them. This CDR3 comprises 17 residues. CDR1 and CDR2 from the germline V gene are SGHAT and FQNNGV.

The V call is TRBV4-3, the J call TRBJ2-7; D is possibly TRBD1 (5 bases). CDR3 size: 14 residues. Looked up from germline, CDR1 is LGHNA and CDR2 is YSLEER. Trimming left V 0 bases short and J 0 bases short, with 6 bases between. As DNA, the CDR3 is TGCGCCAGCAGCCAAGAGACAGTCTCCTACGAGCAGTACTTC. This gives the protein CASSQETVSYEQYF.

V and J are TRBV29-1 and TRBJ1-2; 8 bases are shared with TRBD1. The V and J ends lost 5 bases and 1 base, in that order; junction bases with no gene match: 3. The CDR3 consists of 13 residues. Germline V gives CDR1 SQVTM, CDR2 ANQGSEA. The CDR3 here is CSVKTGGNYGYTF. DNA of the CDR3: TGCAGCGTTAAAACAGGGGGTAACTATGGCTACACCTTC.

V usage is TRBV30 and J usage is TRBJ1-3; 7 nucleotides line up with TRBD1. CDR1 GTSNPN and CDR2 SVGIG come from the germline V gene (reference sequence). The CDR3 contains 15 residues. J was trimmed by 4 bases and V by 0 bases; bases with no gene match: 6. The DNA of the CDR3 is TGTGCCTGGAGTGTAGGCCTGACAGGGGGAAACACCATATATTTT. It is translated as CAWSVGLTGGNTIYF.

The chain couples TRBV2 to TRBJ2-7; 9 nucleotides match TRBD1. The CDR3 has 14 amino acids. The V gene's germline CDR1 is SNHLY and CDR2 FYNNEI. With 6 bases clipped from V and 7 bases from J, the junction kept 10 bases outside the gene matches. The DNA for the CDR3 is TGTGCCAGCAGCGCAGATTACAGGGGGCGGGAGCAGTACTTC. This translates into CASSADYRGREQYF.

V usage is TRBV7-2 and J usage is TRBJ1-4; D is unclear. Germline V gene sequence: CDR1 SGHTA, CDR2 FQGNSA. The V gene lost 1 base and the J gene lost 10 bases, with 13 bases spanning the gap. CDR3 length: 14 amino acids. The CDR3 DNA is TGTGCCAGCAGCTTAGAGACGTCTCGGGGAAAACTGTTTTTT. It codes for CASSLETSRGKLFF. The whole variable domain, remainder taken from reference TRBV7-2 and TRBJ1-4, is GAGVSQSPSNKVTEKGKDVELRCDPISGHTALYWYRQSLGQGLEFLIYFQGNSAPDKSGLPSDRFSAERTGGSVSTLTIQRTQQEDSAVYLCASSLETSRGKLFFGSGTQLSVL.

The CDR3 DNA reads TGTGCCAGCAGTGACGGAGGGGGCAGTGGGGAGCTGTTTTTT. This sequence encodes CASSDGGGSGELFF. The V and J genes are TRBV2 and TRBJ2-2; possible D gene TRBD1, 7 bases. The CDR3 extends over 14 amino acids. CDR1 is SNHLY, CDR2 FYNNEI, per germline. Trimming cost V 3 bases and J 8 bases, with 13 bases left between them.

The V call is TRBV5-6, the J call TRBJ2-3; 8 bases map to TRBD1. The V gene end was trimmed by 2 bases and the J gene end by 0 bases; junction bases not matched to a gene: 5. CDR1 SGHDT and CDR2 YYEEEE come from the germline V gene. The CDR3 covers 16 residues. CDR3 loop: CASSFPRGPSTDTQYF. CDR3 DNA sequence: TGTGCCAGCAGCTTCCCCAGGGGGCCAAGCACAGATACGCAGTATTTT.

The rearrangement links TRBV6-5 to TRBJ1-1; 7 bases are shared with TRBD1. Unmatched junction bases numbered 1, after V lost 5 bases and J lost 1 base. CDR3 length equals 13 residues. Germline V CDR1 and CDR2: MNHEY, SVGAGI. CDR3 sequence reads: CASSGTANTEAFF. In nucleotides, the CDR3 is TGTGCCAGCAGTGGGACAGCGAACACTGAAGCTTTCTTT.

Comment on this clone: Other DNA sequences in the same sample also yield this CDR3. The CDR3 reads CASSLGQGNEKLFF. CDR3 nucleotides: TGCGCCAGCAGCTTGGGACAGGGAAATGAAAAACTGTTTTTT. The chain joins TRBV5-1 to TRBJ1-4; 7 bases agree with TRBD1. The germline gives CDR1 SGHRS, CDR2 YFSETQ. This CDR3 has 14 residues. V gave up 0 bases and J gave up 5 bases; unmatched junction bases: 1. Based on the CDR3 plus reference TRBV5-1 and TRBJ1-4, the full variable domain is KAGVTQTPRYLIKTRGQQVTLSCSPISGHRSVSWYQQTPGQGLQFLFEYFSETQRNKGNFPGRFSGRQFSNSRSEMNVSTLELGDSALYLCASSLGQGNEKLFFGSGTQLSVL.

The J gene is TRBJ1-5, the V gene TRBV5-6, with 7 bases aligning to TRBD1. This CDR3 has 15 residues. J was trimmed by 6 bases and V by 5 bases; bases with no gene match: 11. Germline CDR1 and CDR2: SGHDT and YYEEEE. The CDR3 loop reads CASSLKDRVGQPQHF. As DNA, the CDR3 is TGTGCCAGCAGTCTCAAAGACAGGGTGGGTCAGCCCCAGCATTTT.

The rearrangement links TRBV5-1 to TRBJ2-7; 15 bases match TRBD2. V shed 4 bases and J 4 bases; nucleotides not matched to a gene: 9. Germline values: CDR1 SGHRS, CDR2 YFSETQ. This CDR3 contains 17 residues. The CDR3 nucleotides read TGCGCCAGCAGCCCGGGACTAGCGGGAGGATTGAGTTACGAGCAGTACTTC. This encodes CASSPGLAGGLSYEQYF.

This chain links TRBV27 with TRBJ1-2, with 9 positions matching TRBD1. Per the germline V gene, CDR1 is MNHEY and CDR2 is SMNVEV (reference sequence). V lost 8 bases, J lost 7 bases, and 8 bases stayed unmatched. CDR3 length: 13 amino acids. The CDR3 DNA reads as TGTGCCAGCGGGACCGGGACAGGGTTTGGCTACACCTTC. Translating it yields CASGTGTGFGYTF.

The CDR3 nucleotides read TGTGCCAGCAGCGTAGTTGCAGCGGGGGCCACAGATACGCAGTATTTT. Protein sequence: CASSVVAAGATDTQYF. This chain links TRBV9 with TRBJ2-3, with 8 bases matching TRBD2. The CDR3 is made up of 16 amino acids. V was clipped by 0 bases and J by 2 bases; unmatched bases: 5. Germline V gene lookup returns CDR1 SGDLS and CDR2 YYNGEE.

The count of this clone is one. The chain links TRBV19 to TRBJ2-2; TRBD2 is a possible D gene (6 bases). CDR1 and CDR2 from the germline V gene are LNHDA and SQIVND (reference sequence). Between the trimmed V and J ends, which lost 8 bases and 0 bases, there was a span of 10 bases. The CDR3 is made up of 14 amino acids. The CDR3 region is CASSAGPNTGELFF. In nucleotides, the CDR3 is TGTGCCAGTTCGGCGGGACCGAACACCGGGGAGCTGTTTTTT.

This clone occurred once. The chain employs TRBV4-1 and TRBJ2-7, with 10 bases that match TRBD2. After removal of 5 bases from V and 4 bases from J, the junction contained 5 bases not matched to a gene. Germline V lookup: CDR1 MGHRA, CDR2 YSYEKL. This CDR3 has 14 amino acids. The CDR3 nucleotides are TGCGCCAGCAGCTTACTAGCGGGGAGTTACGAGCAGTACTTC. It yields the protein CASSLLAGSYEQYF.

This chain uses TRBV4-3 with TRBJ2-7, with TRBD1 as a possible D gene (5 bases). The CDR3 loop spans 13 amino acids. Germline CDR1 and CDR2: LGHNA and YSLEER. V lost 3 bases, J lost 3 bases, and 9 bases lay in between. In DNA, the CDR3 is TGCGCCAGCAGCCAGGGGCTGTTCTACGAGCAGTACTTC. Translation gives CASSQGLFYEQYF.

The chain couples TRBV7-2 to TRBJ2-7; perhaps TRBD2 as D (5 bases). This CDR3 spans 16 amino acids. The germline gives CDR1 SGHTA, CDR2 FQGNSA. V lost 8 bases and J 5 bases, leaving 25 bases between the germline ends. CDR3 bases: TGTGCCAGCTCCCCCCAGTCCGGTCGGGGTGTTGACGAGCAGTACTTC. Its protein product is CASSPQSGRGVDEQYF.